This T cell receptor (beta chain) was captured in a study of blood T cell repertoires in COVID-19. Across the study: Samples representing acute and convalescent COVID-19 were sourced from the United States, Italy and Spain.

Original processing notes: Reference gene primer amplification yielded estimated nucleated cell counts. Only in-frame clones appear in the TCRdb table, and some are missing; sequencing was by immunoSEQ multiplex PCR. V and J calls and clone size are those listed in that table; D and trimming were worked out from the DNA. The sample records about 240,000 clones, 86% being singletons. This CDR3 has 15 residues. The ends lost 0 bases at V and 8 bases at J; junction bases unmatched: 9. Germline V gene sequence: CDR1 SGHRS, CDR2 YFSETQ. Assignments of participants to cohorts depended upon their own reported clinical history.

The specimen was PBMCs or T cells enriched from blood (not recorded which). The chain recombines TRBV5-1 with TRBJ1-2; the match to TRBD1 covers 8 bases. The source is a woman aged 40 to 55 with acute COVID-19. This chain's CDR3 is CASSLAAGGAEGYTF. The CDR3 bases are TGCGCCAGCAGCTTGGCAGCAGGGGGCGCGGAAGGCTACACCTTC.